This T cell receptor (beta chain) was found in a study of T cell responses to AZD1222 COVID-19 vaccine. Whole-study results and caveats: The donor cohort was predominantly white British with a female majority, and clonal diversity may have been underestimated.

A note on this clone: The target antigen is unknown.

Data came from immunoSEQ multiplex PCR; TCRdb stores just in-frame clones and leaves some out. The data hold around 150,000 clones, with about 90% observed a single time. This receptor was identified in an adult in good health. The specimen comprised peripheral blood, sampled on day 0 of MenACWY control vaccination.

The CDR3 loop is CASSPWVGNTGELFF. In nucleotides, the CDR3 is TGTGCCAGCAGCCCGTGGGTGGGGAACACCGGGGAGCTGTTTTTT. This rearrangement joins TRBV7-6 to TRBJ2-2; D uncertain. V dropped 5 bases and J dropped 1 base, with 11 bases sitting between them. The CDR3 extends over 15 amino acids. Per germline, CDR1 SGHVS and CDR2 FNYEAQ.